This TCR beta chain is drawn from a study of blood T cell repertoires in COVID-19 (dated by TCRdb to the early 2020s). In the study overall: Collaborator samples came from the United States, Italy and Spain and covered acute and convalescent phases of COVID-19. The samples were drawn from two sources: the first 160 participants of the ongoing ImmuneRACE study, and 1,200 or so subjects contributed by 6 global collaborators. Where HLA class I and class II types were available, the types were taken from metadata supplied by the sample provider, not from assay-based typing. The prospective study material was composed of cDNA or gDNA derived from T cells, B-cell-depleted T cells, or PBMCs. The dataset comprised deeply sampled blood TCRbeta repertoires from subjects exposed to, actively infected with, or recovered from COVID-19. A de-identified subject ID, COVID-19 status, age in years and sex were almost always included in the sample metadata. The repertoires were made available in a free public database intended to serve as a resource for research on the immune response to SARS-CoV-2.

The collaborating institutions used their own protocols to collect whole blood in K2EDTA tubes. For TCRbeta analysis, collaborators shipped samples as frozen whole blood, isolated PBMCs, or DNA extracted from either of those sample types. This clone was seen once. No cognate antigen has been identified for it. Base qualities are not recorded, but no much larger clone differs from it by a single base. Results and caveats for the whole study, not just this receptor: How much clinical and demographic metadata was included differed by source and by participant, and the metadata was provided uncurated.

The junction shows trimming of 2 bases on V and 2 bases on J, plus 8 bases between the germline ends. The CDR3 goes from the cysteine to the phenylalanine over 14 residues. The sequence is cut down to CDR3 DNA, 42 bases in frame from base 1. Reading the germline V gene (reference sequence) gives CDR1 WNHNN and CDR2 SYGVQD. The immunoSEQ Assay, a bias-controlled multiplex PCR, was used to amplify TCRbeta CDR3 regions from genomic DNA. On the authors' methods: Nucleated cell counts per sample were estimated from amplification of reference gene primers within the assay. Sequence reads were collapsed and filtered to measure the absolute abundance of every unique TCRbeta CDR3 rearrangement. Productive Simpson clonality was computed per sample as the square root of Simpson's diversity index over productive rearrangements. TCRdb's version of the immuneACCESS table is confined to in-frame rearrangements and falls short of the full clone set. An unresolved V gene accounts for under half of the shortfall where checked; the remainder is of unknown origin. V, J and clone size are those of that table, while D and trimming were read from the DNA. For this sample there are approximately 150,000 clones; more than 60% appear just once. The ten largest account for 15% to 20% of the sample.

The sequence came from a man in his forties or fifties with acute or convalescent COVID-19. The rearranged chain carries TRBV10-1 and TRBJ2-3; the D segment cannot be called with confidence. The sequencing sample was made of peripheral blood. The CDR3 has the sequence CASSENFLTDTQYF. The DNA reads as follows: TGCGCCAGCAGTGAGAACTTTCTCACAGATACGCAGTATTTT.